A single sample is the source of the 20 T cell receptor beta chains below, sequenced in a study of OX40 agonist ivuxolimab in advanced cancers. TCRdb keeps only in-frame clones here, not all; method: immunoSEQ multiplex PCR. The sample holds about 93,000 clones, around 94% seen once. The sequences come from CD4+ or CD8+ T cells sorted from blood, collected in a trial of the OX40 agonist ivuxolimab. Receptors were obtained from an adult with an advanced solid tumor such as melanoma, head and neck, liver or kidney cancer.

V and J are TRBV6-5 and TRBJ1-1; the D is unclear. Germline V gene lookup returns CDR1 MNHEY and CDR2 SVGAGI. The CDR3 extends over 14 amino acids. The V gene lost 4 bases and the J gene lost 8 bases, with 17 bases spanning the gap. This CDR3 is CASSLGGTAYEAFF. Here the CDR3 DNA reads TGTGCCAGCAGTTTGGGCGGAACCGCTTACGAAGCTTTCTTT.

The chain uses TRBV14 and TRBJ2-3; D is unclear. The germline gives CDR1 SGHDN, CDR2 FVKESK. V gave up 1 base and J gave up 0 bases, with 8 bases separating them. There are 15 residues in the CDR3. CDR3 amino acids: CASSQGTQSTDTQYF. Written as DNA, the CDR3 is TGTGCCAGCAGCCAAGGCACTCAGAGCACAGATACGCAGTATTTT.

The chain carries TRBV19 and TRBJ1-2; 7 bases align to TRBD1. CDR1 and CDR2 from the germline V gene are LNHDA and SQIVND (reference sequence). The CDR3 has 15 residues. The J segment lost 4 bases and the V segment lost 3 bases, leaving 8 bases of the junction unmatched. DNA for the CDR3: TGTGCCAGTAGTATCGCCGGAGGGGGCGTCTATGGCTACACCTTC. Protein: CASSIAGGGVYGYTF.

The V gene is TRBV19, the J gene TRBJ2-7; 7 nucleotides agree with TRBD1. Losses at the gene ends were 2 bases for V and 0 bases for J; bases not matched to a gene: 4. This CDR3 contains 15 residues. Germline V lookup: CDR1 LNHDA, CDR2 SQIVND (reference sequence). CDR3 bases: TGTGCCAGTAGTATATTCAGGGGGAGCTCCTACGAGCAGTACTTC. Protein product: CASSIFRGSSYEQYF.

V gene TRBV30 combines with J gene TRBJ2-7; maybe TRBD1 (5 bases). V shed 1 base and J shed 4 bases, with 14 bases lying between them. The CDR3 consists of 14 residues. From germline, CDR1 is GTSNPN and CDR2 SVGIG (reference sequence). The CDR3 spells CAWSEGQGLYEQYF. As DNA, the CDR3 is TGTGCCTGGAGTGAGGGGCAGGGCCTTTACGAGCAGTACTTC.

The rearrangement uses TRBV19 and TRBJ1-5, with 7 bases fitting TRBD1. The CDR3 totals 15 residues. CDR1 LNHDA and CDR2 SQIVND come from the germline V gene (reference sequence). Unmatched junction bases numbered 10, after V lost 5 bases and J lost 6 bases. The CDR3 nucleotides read TGTGCCAGTAGTGTTAACAGGGGTCCGGGTCAGCCCCAGCATTTT. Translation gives CASSVNRGPGQPQHF. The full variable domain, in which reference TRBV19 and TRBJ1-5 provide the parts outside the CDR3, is DGGITQSPKYLFRKEGQNVTLSCEQNLNHDAMYWYRQDPGQGLRLIYYSQIVNDFQKGDIAEGYSVSREKKESFPLTVTSAQKNPTAFYLCASSVNRGPGQPQHFGDGTRLSIL.

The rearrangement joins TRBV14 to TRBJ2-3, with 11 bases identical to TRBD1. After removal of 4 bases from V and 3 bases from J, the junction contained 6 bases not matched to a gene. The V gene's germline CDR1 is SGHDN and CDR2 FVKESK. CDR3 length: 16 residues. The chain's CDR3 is CASSLGQGEYTDTQYF. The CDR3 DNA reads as TGTGCCAGCAGCCTGGGACAGGGGGAATATACAGATACGCAGTATTTT.

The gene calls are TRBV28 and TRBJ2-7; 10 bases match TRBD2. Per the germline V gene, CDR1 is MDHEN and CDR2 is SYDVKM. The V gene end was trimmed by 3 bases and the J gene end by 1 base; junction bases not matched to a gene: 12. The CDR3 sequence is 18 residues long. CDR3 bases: TGTGCCAGCAGTTTCGGCCTAGCGGGAGAAGAAGGATCCTACGAGCAGTACTTC. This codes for CASSFGLAGEEGSYEQYF.

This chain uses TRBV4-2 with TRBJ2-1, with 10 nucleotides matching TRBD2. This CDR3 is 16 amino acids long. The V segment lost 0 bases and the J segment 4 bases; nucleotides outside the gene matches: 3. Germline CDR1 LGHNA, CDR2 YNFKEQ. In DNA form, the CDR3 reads TGTGCCAGCAGCCAAGATGGACTAGCGGTTTACAATGAGCAGTTCTTC. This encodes CASSQDGLAVYNEQFF.

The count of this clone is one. The CDR3 nucleotides are TGTGCCCGAGGGAATGGACAGGGAGGCTACACCTTC. Translating gives CARGNGQGGYTF. V and J are TRBV27 and TRBJ1-2, with 8 bases aligning to TRBD1. The V gene end was trimmed by 11 bases and the J gene end by 8 bases; junction bases not matched to a gene: 10. In germline, CDR1 is MNHEY, CDR2 SMNVEV (reference sequence). There are 12 residues in the CDR3.

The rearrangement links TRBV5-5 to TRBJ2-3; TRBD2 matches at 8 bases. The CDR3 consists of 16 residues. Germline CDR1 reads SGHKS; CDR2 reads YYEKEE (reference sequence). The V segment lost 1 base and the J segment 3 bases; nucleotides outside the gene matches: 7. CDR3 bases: TGTGCCAGCAGCTTGTGGACTAGCCAAACTACAGATACGCAGTATTTT. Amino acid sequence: CASSLWTSQTTDTQYF.

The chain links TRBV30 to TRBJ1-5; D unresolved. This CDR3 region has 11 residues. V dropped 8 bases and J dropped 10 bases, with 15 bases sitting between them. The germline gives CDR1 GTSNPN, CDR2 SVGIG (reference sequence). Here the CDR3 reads CARIARQPQHF. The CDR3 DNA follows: TGTGCCAGGATAGCCCGACAACCCCAGCATTTT.

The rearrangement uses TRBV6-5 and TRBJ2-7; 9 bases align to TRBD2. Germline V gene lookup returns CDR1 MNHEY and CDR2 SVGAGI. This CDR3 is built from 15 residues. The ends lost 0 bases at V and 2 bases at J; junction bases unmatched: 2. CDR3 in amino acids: CASSYSGLATYEQYF. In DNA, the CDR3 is TGTGCCAGCAGTTACTCGGGACTAGCAACCTACGAGCAGTACTTC.

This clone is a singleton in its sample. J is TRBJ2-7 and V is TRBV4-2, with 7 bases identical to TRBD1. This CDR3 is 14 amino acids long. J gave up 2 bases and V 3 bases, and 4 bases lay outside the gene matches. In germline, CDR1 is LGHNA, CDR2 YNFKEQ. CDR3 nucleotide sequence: TGTGCCAGCAGCCATACCGGGACAGCCTACGAGCAGTACTTC. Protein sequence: CASSHTGTAYEQYF.

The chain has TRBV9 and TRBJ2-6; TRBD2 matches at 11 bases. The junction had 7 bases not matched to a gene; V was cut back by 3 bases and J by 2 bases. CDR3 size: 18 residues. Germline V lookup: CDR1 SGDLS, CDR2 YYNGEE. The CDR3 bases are TGTGCCAGCAGCGCCTTTAGCGGGGGGGCAACTGGGGCCAACGTCCTGACTTTC. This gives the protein CASSAFSGGATGANVLTF.

The CDR3 DNA is TGCGCCAGCAGCTTGGGAGGGACAGGGACCGAGCAGTACTTC. Translated: CASSLGGTGTEQYF. The rearrangement joins TRBV5-1 to TRBJ2-7, with 9 bases aligning to TRBD1. The CDR3 consists of 14 residues. The J segment lost 6 bases and the V segment lost 0 bases, leaving 4 bases of the junction unmatched. Germline CDR1 is SGHRS and CDR2 is YFSETQ.

CDR3 nucleotide sequence: TGCGCCAGCAGCTTACAGGGTAATACTGAAGCTTTCTTT. Translation gives CASSLQGNTEAFF. The chain joins TRBV5-1 to TRBJ1-1; D possibly corresponds to TRBD1 (6 bases). The CDR3 spans 13 residues. CDR1 is SGHRS, CDR2 YFSETQ, per germline. With 2 bases removed from V and 5 bases from J, the gap between germline ends came to 10 bases.

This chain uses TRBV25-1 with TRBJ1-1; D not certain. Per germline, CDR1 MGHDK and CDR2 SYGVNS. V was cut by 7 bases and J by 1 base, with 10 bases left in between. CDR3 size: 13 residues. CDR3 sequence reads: CASTMGWNTEAFF. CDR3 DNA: TGTGCCAGCACCATGGGGTGGAACACTGAAGCTTTCTTT.

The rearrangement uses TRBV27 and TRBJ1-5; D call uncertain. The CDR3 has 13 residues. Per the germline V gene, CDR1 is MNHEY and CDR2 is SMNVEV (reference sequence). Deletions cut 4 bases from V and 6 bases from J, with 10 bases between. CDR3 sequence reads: CASSSLFTQPQHF. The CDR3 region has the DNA TGTGCCAGCAGTTCGTTATTTACTCAGCCCCAGCATTTT.

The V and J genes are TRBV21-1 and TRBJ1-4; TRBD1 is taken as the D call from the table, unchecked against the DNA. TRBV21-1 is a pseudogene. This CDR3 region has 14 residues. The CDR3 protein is CVMGQGLTNEKLFF. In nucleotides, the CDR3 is TGTGTTATGGGACAGGGCCTCACTAATGAAAAACTGTTTTTT.